Each of the 25 T cell receptor beta chains below was sequenced from the same sample in a study of T cell responses to AZD1222 COVID-19 vaccine. The protocol was immunoSEQ multiplex PCR, while the TCRdb copy is restricted to in-frame clones and leaves out a portion. Seen here are 120,000 to 150,000 clones, approximately 89% observed once, and the top ten hold approximately 5.2%. Specimen: peripheral blood, collected on day 0 of AZD1222 vaccination. The receptors originated from an adult in good health.

The CDR3, as DNA: TGTGCCATCAGTGAGCGGACTAGCGGGATCTACGAGCAGTACTTC. Its protein product is CAISERTSGIYEQYF. The J gene is TRBJ2-7, the V gene TRBV10-3; 12 bases are a match to TRBD2. The CDR3 loop spans 15 amino acids. V lost 2 bases and J lost 3; bases outside the gene matches: 2. Germline CDR1 and CDR2: ENHRY and SYGVKD.

This clone was seen once. The chain employs TRBV7-2 and TRBJ1-2, with 7 bases lining up with TRBD1. Germline-derived CDR1 and CDR2 are SGHTA and FQGNSA. The CDR3 is made up of 14 amino acids. V trimming: 5 bases; J trimming: 4 bases; junction bases outside the gene matches: 7. The CDR3 reads CASSLDRASYGYTF. As DNA, the CDR3 is TGTGCCAGCAGCCTTGACAGGGCGAGCTATGGCTACACCTTC.

The V gene is TRBV4-3, the J gene TRBJ1-5; the D gene is possibly TRBD1 (5 bases). Germline V gene data show CDR1 as LGHNA and CDR2 as YSLEER. With 8 bases removed from V and 2 bases from J, the gap between germline ends came to 16 bases. The CDR3 has 15 amino acids. CDR3 nucleotides: TGCGCCAGCTCTCCAGGGCACGCGGGCAATCAGCCCCAGCATTTT. Translated, it gives CASSPGHAGNQPQHF.

This chain uses TRBV7-9 with TRBJ1-1; maybe TRBD1 (6 bases). V shed 4 bases and J shed 4 bases, with 10 bases lying between them. The germline V gene has CDR1 SEHNR and CDR2 FQNEAQ (reference sequence). The CDR3 length is 13 residues. The CDR3 nucleotides read TGTGCCAGCAGCTCCCAGGGGACCACTGAAGCTTTCTTT. Translating gives CASSSQGTTEAFF.

Note on this clone: Germline and junction disagree at one end, which may indicate a read error. The chain employs TRBV6-5 and TRBJ1-1; 8 positions match TRBD1. CDR3 size: 11 residues. Germline assignment: CDR1 MNHEY and CDR2 SVGAGI. This chain's CDR3 is CASKFDRGPSF. CDR3 nucleotides: TGTGCCAGCAAGTTCGACAGGGGACCCTCCTTT.

Turning to this clone: At the DNA level, this CDR3 is encoded by other sequences in the same sample as well. The J gene is TRBJ2-1, the V gene TRBV20-1, with a possible D match to TRBD1 (5 bases). CDR1 and CDR2 (germline): DFQATT, SNEGSKA (reference sequence). The V and J ends lost 5 bases and 4 bases respectively, with 6 bases between them. The CDR3 loop spans 11 amino acids. CDR3 residues: CSAPGYNEQFF. For the CDR3, the DNA is TGCAGTGCTCCAGGGTACAATGAGCAGTTCTTC.

The chain couples TRBV9 to TRBJ1-3; tentatively, D is TRBD1 (6 bases). V was clipped by 5 bases and J by 0 bases, with 9 bases between them. The CDR3 is 14 amino acids. Per the germline V gene, CDR1 is SGDLS and CDR2 is YYNGEE. For the CDR3, the DNA is TGTGCCAGCAGACCGACAGGCTCTGGAAACACCATATATTTT. This sequence encodes CASRPTGSGNTIYF.

This clone was detected only once. V is TRBV27 and J is TRBJ2-2; 10 nucleotides align to TRBD1. The CDR3 is 15 residues long. V shed 8 bases, J shed 5 bases, and the junction held 8 bases outside the gene matches. CDR1 is MNHEY and CDR2 is SMNVEV in the germline V gene (reference sequence). CDR3 bases: TGTGCCAGCTCCGGGACAGGGGTCGGGACCGGGGAGCTGTTTTTT. It translates to CASSGTGVGTGELFF.

This chain uses TRBV3-1 (or the pseudogene TRBV3-2) with TRBJ2-3; TRBD2 matches 14 bases. CDR3 size: 16 residues. V lost 1 base to trimming and J lost 5 bases; unmatched junction nucleotides: 2. In germline, CDR1 is LGHDT, CDR2 YNNKEL (reference sequence). CDR3 sequence reads: CASSQGLAGGVDTQYF. In DNA, the CDR3 is TGTGCCAGCAGCCAAGGACTAGCGGGGGGGGTAGATACGCAGTATTTT.

About this clone itself: A read error may account for a junction end that differs from germline. The CDR3 DNA reads as TGCAGCGTTTCCGTCGTTACCTCCAACGAGCAGTACTTC. Amino acid sequence: CSVSVVTSNEQYF. The V and J genes are TRBV29-1 and TRBJ2-7; no clear D. The CDR3 contains 13 residues. CDR1 and CDR2 from the germline V gene are SQVTM and ANQGSEA.

The V and J genes are TRBV7-9 and TRBJ1-2; 7 nucleotides match TRBD1. The CDR3 extends over 13 amino acids. CDR1 and CDR2 (germline): SEHNR, FQNEAQ (reference sequence). V was pared by 5 bases and J by 7 bases, with 7 bases of the junction left unmatched. This CDR3 reads CASSHTGEAGYTF. Written as DNA, the CDR3 is TGTGCCAGCAGCCATACAGGGGAGGCTGGCTACACCTTC.

The V and J genes are TRBV6-5 and TRBJ1-2; D gene unclear. Trimming cost V 8 bases and J 4 bases, with 20 bases left between them. CDR1 is MNHEY and CDR2 is SVGAGI in the germline V gene. The CDR3 extends over 15 amino acids. The CDR3 region has the DNA TGTGCCAGCTACCCCCTATTGGCAGCGAGCTATGGCTACACCTTC. Its translation: CASYPLLAASYGYTF.

In this sample, this clone turned up once. J is TRBJ2-1 and V is TRBV7-2; D remains unclear. Trimming took off 0 bases at V and 0 bases at J, with 9 bases between the two ends. The CDR3 totals 16 residues. Germline V lookup: CDR1 SGHTA, CDR2 FQGNSA. The CDR3: CASSLAGSSSYNEQFF. The DNA for the CDR3 is TGTGCCAGCAGCTTAGCCGGTTCGAGCTCCTACAATGAGCAGTTCTTC.

The J gene is TRBJ2-7, the V gene TRBV19; 9 bases align to TRBD2. CDR1 and CDR2 from the germline V gene are LNHDA and SQIVND (reference sequence). V shed 3 bases and J 3 bases; nucleotides not matched to a gene: 6. The CDR3 contains 15 residues. CDR3 DNA: TGTGCCAGTAGTATTGCTAGCGGGACGGTCTACGAGCAGTACTTC. Translating it yields CASSIASGTVYEQYF.

The J gene is TRBJ1-5, the V gene TRBV18; 8 bases fit TRBD1. This CDR3 spans 14 amino acids. Germline V gene data show CDR1 as KGHSH and CDR2 as LQKENI. The ends lost 3 bases at V and 5 bases at J; junction bases unmatched: 3. CDR3 DNA: TGTGCCAGCTCACCCACAGGGGGACATCAGCCCCAGCATTTT. This sequence encodes CASSPTGGHQPQHF. The full variable domain, in which reference TRBV18 and TRBJ1-5 provide the parts outside the CDR3, is NAGVMQNPRHLVRRRGQEARLRCSPMKGHSHVYWYRQLPEEGLKFMVYLQKENIIDESGMPKERFSAEFPKEGPSILRIQQVVRGDSAAYFCASSPTGGHQPQHFGDGTRLSIL.

A single count supports this clone. This chain joins TRBV3-1 (or the pseudogene TRBV3-2) and TRBJ2-7; TRBD1 matches 8 bases. With V trimmed by 4 bases and J by 4 bases, 6 bases remained unmatched. Germline V gene data show CDR1 as LGHDT and CDR2 as YNNKEL (reference sequence). This CDR3 has 14 residues. The CDR3 DNA sequence: TGTGCCAGCAGCCCCTCCAGGGGGCTTTACGAGCAGTACTTC. Translation: CASSPSRGLYEQYF.

The chain combines TRBV9 with TRBJ1-6; D call uncertain. V lost 2 bases to trimming and J lost 10 bases, with 13 bases between them. The CDR3 is 14 residues long. From germline, CDR1 is SGDLS and CDR2 YYNGEE. CDR3 sequence: CASSVDGGGSPLHF. The CDR3 coding sequence is TGTGCCAGCAGCGTGGACGGTGGTGGATCACCCCTCCACTTT.

The chain employs TRBV19 and TRBJ1-3; no firm D call. The germline CDR1 and CDR2 sequences are LNHDA and SQIVND (reference sequence). The CDR3 contains 14 residues. Trimming left V 7 bases short and J 2 bases short, with 12 bases between. The CDR3 loop is CASKGEATGNTIYF. The DNA for the CDR3 is TGTGCCAGTAAAGGTGAGGCGACTGGAAACACCATATATTTT.

The rearrangement uses TRBV5-1 and TRBJ1-1, with 9 bases aligning to TRBD1. Germline assignment: CDR1 SGHRS and CDR2 YFSETQ. V lost 4 bases and J lost 4; bases outside the gene matches: 8. This CDR3 has 15 amino acids. This CDR3 reads CASSREGQGGTEAFF. Written as DNA, the CDR3 is TGCGCCAGCAGCAGGGAGGGACAGGGTGGCACTGAAGCTTTCTTT.

The rearrangement joins TRBV9 to TRBJ1-6, with D possibly being TRBD1 (5 bases). CDR3 length: 15 residues. CDR1 is SGDLS and CDR2 is YYNGEE in the germline V gene. V lost 4 bases and J lost 10, with 18 bases in between. CDR3 coding DNA: TGTGCCAGCAGCCCCCTGGGAGGGGAGGGATCACCCCTCCACTTT. This sequence encodes CASSPLGGEGSPLHF.

The chain carries TRBV7-6 and TRBJ2-2; D is unresolved. Per the germline V gene, CDR1 is SGHVS and CDR2 is FNYEAQ. The CDR3 runs 13 residues. V was cut by 4 bases and J by 8 bases, with 11 bases left in between. As DNA, the CDR3 is TGTGCCAGCAGCTCACCTTCCACTGGGGAGCTGTTTTTT. It is translated as CASSSPSTGELFF.

The chain recombines TRBV7-3 with TRBJ2-1, with 15 bases fitting TRBD2. The CDR3 totals 20 residues. Germline lookup yields CDR1 SGHTA and CDR2 FQGTGA. J lost 6 bases, V lost 1 base, and 13 bases had no gene match. CDR3 amino acids: CASSLRVMGLAGGHSNEQFF. The DNA of the CDR3 is TGTGCCAGCAGCTTAAGGGTGATGGGACTAGCGGGGGGACACTCCAATGAGCAGTTCTTC. The full variable domain, with the rest looked up from reference TRBV7-3 and TRBJ2-1, is GAGVSQTPSNKVTEKGKYVELRCDPISGHTALYWYRQSLGQGPEFLIYFQGTGAADDSGLPNDRFFAVRPEGSVSTLKIQRTERGDSAVYLCASSLRVMGLAGGHSNEQFFGPGTRLTVL.

The sample holds one count of this clone. The V call is TRBV19, the J call TRBJ1-1; tentatively, D is TRBD1 (5 bases). The V gene lost 1 base and the J gene lost 1 base, with 13 bases spanning the gap. CDR3 length equals 16 residues. Germline V lookup: CDR1 LNHDA, CDR2 SQIVND (reference sequence). This CDR3 reads CASSIAHRQPNTEAFF. The DNA for the CDR3 is TGTGCCAGTAGTATAGCCCATCGACAGCCGAACACTGAAGCTTTCTTT. The complete variable domain, with remaining parts taken from reference TRBV19 and TRBJ1-1, reads DGGITQSPKYLFRKEGQNVTLSCEQNLNHDAMYWYRQDPGQGLRLIYYSQIVNDFQKGDIAEGYSVSREKKESFPLTVTSAQKNPTAFYLCASSIAHRQPNTEAFFGQGTRLTVV.

This chain joins TRBV2 and TRBJ2-7, with a weak D call TRBD1 (6 bases). There are 14 residues in the CDR3. The germline V gene has CDR1 SNHLY and CDR2 FYNNEI. V dropped 8 bases and J dropped 9 bases, with 23 bases sitting between them. In DNA form, the CDR3 reads TGTGCCAGCCGAAGGAAGGAACAGGGTAAGGGGCAGTACTTC. Translating it yields CASRRKEQGKGQYF.

This clone has a single count. J is TRBJ2-3 and V is TRBV4-2; D perhaps matches TRBD1 (5 bases). Germline V gives CDR1 LGHNA, CDR2 YNFKEQ. This CDR3 contains 15 residues. The V end was cut by 3 bases, the J end by 6 bases, with 16 bases between. CDR3 coding DNA: TGTGCCAGCAGCCAGGAAGGGGCAGCCCTTGATACGCAGTATTTT. This translates into CASSQEGAALDTQYF.